The 15 T cell receptor beta chains given below trace back to one sample, sequenced in a study of T cell clones after liver transplantation. Sequencing used immunoSEQ multiplex PCR; TCRdb keeps in-frame clones, though not all of them. Of around 100,000 clones listed, around 80% were seen once; the top ten hold less than 3%. Sequenced material: CD4+ T cells from blood, taken around 44 months after liver transplant. Source of these receptors: a human patient who received a liver transplant. Some T cells could come from the graft donor.

V usage is TRBV18 and J usage is TRBJ1-4, with D unclear. This CDR3 is built from 15 residues. Germline CDR1 KGHSH, CDR2 LQKENI. Trimming cost V 2 bases and J 2 bases, with 9 bases left between them. The CDR3 loop is CASSPISGTNEKLFF. The CDR3 DNA follows: TGTGCCAGCTCACCAATCTCGGGGACTAATGAAAAACTGTTTTTT.

This clone was recorded a few times. The chain links TRBV5-1 to TRBJ2-7, with D perhaps TRBD1 (5 bases). Deletions cut 0 bases from V and 6 bases from J, with 13 bases between. Germline values: CDR1 SGHRS, CDR2 YFSETQ. The CDR3 spans 14 residues. The CDR3 sequence: CASSLVPREGEQYF. The CDR3 bases are TGCGCCAGCAGCTTGGTGCCCAGGGAAGGCGAGCAGTACTTC.

The chain employs TRBV6-1 and TRBJ1-6; D remains unclear. V lost 5 bases and J 4 bases, leaving 12 bases between the germline ends. CDR1 and CDR2 (germline): MNHNS, SASEGT. The CDR3 has 15 amino acids. The CDR3 nucleotides read TGTGCCAGCAGTCGGTCCGGGGATTATAATTCACCCCTCCACTTT. It codes for CASSRSGDYNSPLHF.

The genes are TRBV14 and TRBJ1-6, with 11 nucleotides matching TRBD1. The CDR3 sequence is 16 residues long. Germline V lookup: CDR1 SGHDN, CDR2 FVKESK. With 6 bases clipped from V and 6 bases from J, the junction kept 7 bases outside the gene matches. CDR3 DNA: TGTGCCAGCAGTCGGACAGGGGGCAGCATTAATTCACCCCTCCACTTT. Translating it yields CASSRTGGSINSPLHF.

This sequence joins TRBV5-4 and TRBJ2-3; D ambiguous. The germline V gene has CDR1 SGHNT and CDR2 YYREEE (reference sequence). The CDR3 is 16 residues long. V was pared by 2 bases and J by 2 bases, with 15 bases between. The CDR3 region has the DNA TGTGCCAGCAGCTTAGTTCCCTCTTGGGACACAGATACGCAGTATTTT. Amino acids: CASSLVPSWDTDTQYF.

This clone came up a few times. The chain carries TRBV19 and TRBJ1-5, with 7 bases lining up with TRBD1. The V gene end was trimmed by 7 bases and the J gene end by 4 bases; junction bases not matched to a gene: 4. Germline V gene data show CDR1 as LNHDA and CDR2 as SQIVND (reference sequence). CDR3 length: 13 amino acids. The CDR3 DNA reads TGTGCCAGTACGATACAGGGGAATCAGCCCCAGCATTTT. This encodes CASTIQGNQPQHF.

The chain couples TRBV6-5 to TRBJ1-1; the D is unclear. V was clipped by 4 bases and J by 2 bases, with 5 bases between them. Germline CDR1 and CDR2: MNHEY and SVGAGI. This CDR3 spans 12 amino acids. The CDR3 DNA sequence: TGTGCCAGCAGTTCGAGAAACACTGAAGCTTTCTTT. This translates into CASSSRNTEAFF.

J is TRBJ1-1 and V is TRBV9, with D possibly TRBD1 on 5 matching bases. The CDR3 extends over 13 amino acids. Germline CDR1 and CDR2: SGDLS and YYNGEE. V dropped 4 bases and J dropped 4 bases, with 11 bases sitting between them. CDR3 in DNA: TGTGCCAGCAGCAATAGGGGTGGCACTGAAGCTTTCTTT. It codes for CASSNRGGTEAFF.

This clone has just one count. The chain couples TRBV11-1 to TRBJ1-4; D unclear. The CDR3 is 14 residues long. Trimming stripped 3 bases from V and 7 bases from J, with 12 bases between. Germline lookup yields CDR1 SGHAT and CDR2 FQDESV (reference sequence). CDR3 in DNA: TGTGCCAGCAGCTTGTCGGGGAGACGTGAAAAACTGTTTTTT. Its translation is CASSLSGRREKLFF.

This clone showed up just once. The chain uses TRBV18 and TRBJ2-5, with D hard to call. This CDR3 spans 15 amino acids. CDR1 is KGHSH, CDR2 LQKENI, per germline. V shed 4 bases and J shed 2 bases, with 14 bases lying between them. CDR3 sequence: CASSRLGQVQETQYF. The CDR3 DNA reads as TGTGCCAGCTCACGCCTCGGGCAGGTGCAAGAGACCCAGTACTTC.

This rearrangement joins TRBV5-1 to TRBJ1-1; D not resolved. This CDR3 has 13 residues. V was trimmed by 2 bases and J by 8 bases, leaving 13 bases between them. The germline V gene encodes CDR1 SGHRS and CDR2 YFSETQ. The CDR3 nucleotides read TGCGCCAGCAGCTTTAGGGAGAGAGGCGAAGCTTTCTTT. Encoded protein: CASSFRERGEAFF.

V is TRBV25-1 and J is TRBJ1-2; D is ambiguous. CDR3 length: 15 residues. V lost 1 base and J 1 base, leaving 10 bases between the germline ends. Germline lookup yields CDR1 MGHDK and CDR2 SYGVNS. The CDR3 DNA reads TGTGCCAGCAGTGAATTGGGGATTAATAACTATGGCTACACCTTC. Protein sequence: CASSELGINNYGYTF.

The gene calls are TRBV15 and TRBJ1-3; 8 bases are a match to TRBD1. The CDR3 extends over 13 amino acids. Germline V gene lookup returns CDR1 LNHNV and CDR2 YYDKDF (reference sequence). Trimming took 7 bases from V and 2 from J; bases not matched to a gene: 1. The CDR3 loop is CATTTGAGNTIYF. CDR3 DNA: TGTGCCACCACGACAGGGGCTGGAAACACCATATATTTT.

The V call is TRBV28, the J call TRBJ2-7, with TRBD2 identical over 10 bases. The CDR3 covers 14 residues. With 8 bases clipped from V and 2 bases from J, the junction kept 6 bases outside the gene matches. Germline CDR1 MDHEN, CDR2 SYDVKM. The CDR3 reads CASYRAGGPYEQYF. The CDR3 DNA follows: TGTGCCAGCTATCGAGCGGGAGGGCCCTACGAGCAGTACTTC. Full variable domain (remainder filled in from reference TRBV28 and TRBJ2-7): DVKVTQSSRYLVKRTGEKVFLECVQDMDHENMFWYRQDPGLGLRLIYFSYDVKMKEKGDIPEGYSVSREKKERFSLILESASTNQTSMYLCASYRAGGPYEQYFGPGTRLTVT.

CDR3 loop: CASSGALTDTQYF. The CDR3 nucleotides are TGTGCCAGCTCGGGGGCCCTCACAGATACGCAGTATTTT. The rearrangement uses TRBV18 and TRBJ2-3; perhaps TRBD1 as D (6 bases). Trimming left V 6 bases short and J 2 bases short, with 9 bases between. Germline V gene sequence: CDR1 KGHSH, CDR2 LQKENI. The CDR3 is 13 amino acids.